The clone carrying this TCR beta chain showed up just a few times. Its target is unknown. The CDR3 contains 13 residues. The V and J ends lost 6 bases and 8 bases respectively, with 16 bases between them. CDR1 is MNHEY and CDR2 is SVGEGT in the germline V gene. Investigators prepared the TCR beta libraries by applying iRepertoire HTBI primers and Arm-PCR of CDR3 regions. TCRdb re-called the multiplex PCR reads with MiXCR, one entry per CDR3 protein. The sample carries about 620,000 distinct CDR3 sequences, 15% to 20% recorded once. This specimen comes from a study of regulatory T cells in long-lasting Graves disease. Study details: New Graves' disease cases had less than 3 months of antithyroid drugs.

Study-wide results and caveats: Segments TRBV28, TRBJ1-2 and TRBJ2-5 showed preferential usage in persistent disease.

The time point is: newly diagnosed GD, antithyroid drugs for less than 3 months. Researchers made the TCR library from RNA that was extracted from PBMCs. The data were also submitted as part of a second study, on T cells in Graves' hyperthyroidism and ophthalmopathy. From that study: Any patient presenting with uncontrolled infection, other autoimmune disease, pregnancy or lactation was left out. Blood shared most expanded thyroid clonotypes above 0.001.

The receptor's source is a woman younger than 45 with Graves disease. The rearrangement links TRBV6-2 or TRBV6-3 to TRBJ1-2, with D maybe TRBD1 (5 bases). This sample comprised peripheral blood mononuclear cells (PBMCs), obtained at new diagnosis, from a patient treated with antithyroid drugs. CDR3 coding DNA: TGTGCCAGCAGAATAGGGGTTTACTTCGGCTACACCTTC. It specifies CASRIGVYFGYTF.